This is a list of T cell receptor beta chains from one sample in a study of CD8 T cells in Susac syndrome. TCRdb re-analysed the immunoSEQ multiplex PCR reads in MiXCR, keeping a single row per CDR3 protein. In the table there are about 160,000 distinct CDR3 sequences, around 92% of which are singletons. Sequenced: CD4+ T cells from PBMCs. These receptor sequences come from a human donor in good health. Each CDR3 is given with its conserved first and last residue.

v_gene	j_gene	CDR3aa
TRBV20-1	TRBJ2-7	CGYRRGSEQYF
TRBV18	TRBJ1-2	CASSPNGQGENGYTF
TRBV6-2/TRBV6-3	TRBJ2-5	CASRTENQETQYF
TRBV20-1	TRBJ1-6	CSARKDTNSPLHF
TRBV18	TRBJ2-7	CASSPPTSGVYEQYF
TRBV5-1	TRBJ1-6	CASSPGHDWESPLHF
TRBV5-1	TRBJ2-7	CASRDLTGGEQYF
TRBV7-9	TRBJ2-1	CASSLSASYNEQFF
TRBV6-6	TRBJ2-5	CASSPSGSVWETQYF
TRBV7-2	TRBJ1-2	CASSPGRRGYTF
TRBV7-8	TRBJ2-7	CASSKQGVATYEQYF
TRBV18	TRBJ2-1	CASSPPSVNEQFF
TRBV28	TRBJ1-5	CASSKGNLREPQHF
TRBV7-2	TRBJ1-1	CASSSRDRNTEAFF
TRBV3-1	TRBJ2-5	CASSQATWETQYF
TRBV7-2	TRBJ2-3	CASSPRKATDTQYF
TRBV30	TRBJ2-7	CAWSPVPDEQYF
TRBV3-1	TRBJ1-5	CASSQRGGNQPQHF
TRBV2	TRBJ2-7	CASSEGTGTTYEQYF
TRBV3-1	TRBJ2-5	CASSPLTIQETQYF
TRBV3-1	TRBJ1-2	CASSRTELYGYTF
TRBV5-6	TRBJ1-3	CASSLVWANSGNTIYF
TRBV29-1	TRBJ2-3	CSVDLVGTDTQYF
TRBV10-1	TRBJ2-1	CASSRLAGGQNEQFF